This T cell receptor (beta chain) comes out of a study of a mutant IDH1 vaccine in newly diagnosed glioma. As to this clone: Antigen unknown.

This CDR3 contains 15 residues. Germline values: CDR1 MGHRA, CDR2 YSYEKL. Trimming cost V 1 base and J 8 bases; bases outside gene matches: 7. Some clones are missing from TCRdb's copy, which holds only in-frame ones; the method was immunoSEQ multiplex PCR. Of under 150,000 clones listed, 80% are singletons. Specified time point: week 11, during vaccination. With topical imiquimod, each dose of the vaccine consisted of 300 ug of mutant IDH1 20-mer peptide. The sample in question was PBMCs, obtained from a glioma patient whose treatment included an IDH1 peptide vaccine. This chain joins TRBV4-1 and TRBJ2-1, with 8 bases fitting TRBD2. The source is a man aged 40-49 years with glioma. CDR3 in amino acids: CASSQVAGPFDEQFF. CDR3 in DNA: TGCGCCAGCAGCCAAGTAGCGGGGCCCTTTGATGAGCAGTTCTTC.